A single sample is the source of the 17 T cell receptor beta chains below, sequenced in a study of CD8+ T cells in alopecia areata. cDNA reverse transcribed from extracted RNA served as the sequencing template. The protocol was immunoSEQ multiplex PCR, while the TCRdb copy is restricted to in-frame clones and leaves out a portion. The sample has under 130,000 clones; around 60% are singletons. Sequenced sample: CD4+ T cells sorted from blood. Receptors were obtained from a human donor in good health.

The chain is built from TRBV7-9 and TRBJ2-7, with 7 positions matching TRBD2. This CDR3 is 16 amino acids long. Germline CDR1 is SEHNR and CDR2 is FQNEAQ (reference sequence). With V trimmed by 5 bases and J by 0 bases, 10 bases remained unmatched. CDR3 sequence (DNA): TGTGCCAGCAGCCCGTATAGCGGGCTAAGCTCCTACGAGCAGTACTTC. It encodes CASSPYSGLSSYEQYF.

The DNA for the CDR3 is TGTGCCAGCAGCTATGGAGAGACCCAGTACTTC. As protein: CASSYGETQYF. The chain is built from TRBV7-9 and TRBJ2-5; D not certain. Germline CDR1 and CDR2: SEHNR and FQNEAQ (reference sequence). This CDR3 comprises 11 residues. Between the trimmed V and J ends, which lost 4 bases and 4 bases, there was a span of 4 bases.

J is TRBJ2-3 and V is TRBV4-2; 8 nucleotides agree with TRBD2. The V segment lost 0 bases and the J segment 4 bases; nucleotides outside the gene matches: 6. CDR1 is LGHNA and CDR2 is YNFKEQ in the germline V gene. The length of the CDR3 is 16 residues. The CDR3: CASSQEGTGGADTQYF. The CDR3 nucleotides read TGTGCCAGCAGCCAAGAGGGGACGGGGGGGGCAGATACGCAGTATTTT.

The rearrangement uses TRBV29-1 and TRBJ1-6, with 8 bases identical to TRBD1. The germline gives CDR1 SQVTM, CDR2 ANQGSEA. The CDR3 covers 15 residues. V lost 0 bases and J lost 10; bases outside the gene matches: 8. The CDR3 DNA sequence: TGCAGCGTTGAAGATCCCCCGGACAGGGACTCACCCCTCCACTTT. It encodes CSVEDPPDRDSPLHF.

The chain is built from TRBV5-1 and TRBJ1-1; 7 bases are a match to TRBD1. CDR3 length: 16 amino acids. Germline V gene lookup returns CDR1 SGHRS and CDR2 YFSETQ. Losses at the gene ends were 0 bases for V and 6 bases for J; bases not matched to a gene: 11. The CDR3 DNA sequence: TGCGCCAGCAGCTTGGCCGCGGGACCAGGGGGATCTGAAGCTTTCTTT. This translates into CASSLAAGPGGSEAFF.

This chain joins TRBV4-3 and TRBJ2-6, with D unclear. The ends were cut back, 1 base at V and 0 bases at J, with 4 bases in the middle. The V gene's germline CDR1 is LGHNA and CDR2 YSLEER. The length of the CDR3 is 15 residues. For the CDR3, the DNA is TGCGCCAGCAGCCAAGTTGGCTCTGGGGCCAACGTCCTGACTTTC. It codes for CASSQVGSGANVLTF.

This clone was found a few times. The chain carries TRBV9 and TRBJ2-5; TRBD1 might be the D (6 bases). V gave up 4 bases and J gave up 0 bases, with 10 bases separating them. The CDR3 runs to 14 residues. CDR1 and CDR2 (germline): SGDLS, YYNGEE. The CDR3, as DNA: TGTGCCAGCAGCCAGGGGCCCAACCAAGAGACCCAGTACTTC. This gives the protein CASSQGPNQETQYF.

The CDR3 DNA is TGTGCCAGCAGTGCGGCCCTAGCGGGGACCTACAATGAGCAGTTCTTC. Its translation is CASSAALAGTYNEQFF. The genes are TRBV28 and TRBJ2-1; TRBD2 matches 9 bases. J was trimmed by 2 bases and V by 5 bases; bases with no gene match: 7. This CDR3 region has 16 residues. Germline V gives CDR1 MDHEN, CDR2 SYDVKM.

J is TRBJ1-3 and V is TRBV6-1; weak D call: TRBD1 (5 bases). Germline V lookup: CDR1 MNHNS, CDR2 SASEGT. The CDR3 spans 16 residues. The germline V and J ends were trimmed by 3 bases and 0 bases, with 12 bases remaining between them. The DNA for the CDR3 is TGTGCCAGCAGTGAGGGGCAGGCATACTCTGGAAACACCATATATTTT. Residues: CASSEGQAYSGNTIYF.

This chain joins TRBV2 and TRBJ2-3; D ambiguous. Germline loops: CDR1 SNHLY, CDR2 FYNNEI. Deletions cut 3 bases from V and 1 base from J, with 8 bases between. The CDR3 has 14 amino acids. CDR3 loop: CASSDLEGTDTQYF. Written as DNA, the CDR3 is TGTGCCAGCAGTGACCTAGAAGGCACAGATACGCAGTATTTT.

The V call is TRBV27, the J call TRBJ1-2, with a tentative D call TRBD1 (6 bases). V shed 11 bases and J shed 2 bases, with 12 bases lying between them. The germline gives CDR1 MNHEY, CDR2 SMNVEV (reference sequence). This CDR3 spans 12 amino acids. The CDR3: CAVWGQNYGYTF. The DNA for the CDR3 is TGTGCCGTCTGGGGGCAGAACTATGGCTACACCTTC.

The rearrangement links TRBV7-6 to TRBJ1-3; D uncertain. Trimming cost V 5 bases and J 0 bases, with 2 bases left between them. Germline V CDR1 and CDR2: SGHVS, FNYEAQ. This CDR3 has 12 residues. CDR3 DNA: TGTGCCAGCAGCACCTCTGGAAACACCATATATTTT. Its protein is CASSTSGNTIYF. Looking up the rest from reference TRBV7-6 and TRBJ1-3 gives the full variable domain: GAGVSQSPRYKVTKRGQDVALRCDPISGHVSLYWYRQALGQGPEFLTYFNYEAQQDKSGLPNDRFSAERPEGSISTLTIQRTEQRDSAMYRCASSTSGNTIYFGEGSWLTVV.

The chain links TRBV7-8 to TRBJ2-4; TRBD2 agrees at 14 bases. Germline trimming cut 5 bases from V and 0 bases from J; bases unmatched to any gene: 6. CDR1 is SGHVS and CDR2 is FQNEAQ in the germline V gene. The CDR3 has 18 amino acids. The CDR3 DNA is TGTGCCAGCAGCCCGGGACTAGCGGGGGCTCTAGCCAAAAACATTCAGTACTTC. It translates to CASSPGLAGALAKNIQYF.

The V and J genes are TRBV15 and TRBJ1-5; D is unresolved. V lost 0 bases and J 13 bases, leaving 10 bases between the germline ends. CDR3 length: 12 amino acids. CDR1 is LNHNV and CDR2 is YYDKDF in the germline V gene (reference sequence). As DNA, the CDR3 is TGTGCCACCAGCAGAGATGTCGGGCCTCAGCATTTT. Residues: CATSRDVGPQHF. The full variable domain, rest sourced from reference TRBV15 and TRBJ1-5, is DAMVIQNPRYQVTQFGKPVTLSCSQTLNHNVMYWYQQKSSQAPKLLFHYYDKDFNNEADTPDNFQSRRPNTSFCFLDIRSPGLGDTAMYLCATSRDVGPQHFGDGTRLSIL.

This chain's CDR3 is CASSKIQGVRRAGELFF. The CDR3 coding sequence is TGTGCCAGCAGCAAGATACAGGGTGTGAGGCGTGCCGGGGAGCTGTTTTTT. The V and J genes are TRBV7-8 and TRBJ2-2; possible D gene TRBD1, 6 bases. V was trimmed by 5 bases and J by 6 bases, leaving 22 bases between them. This CDR3 is built from 17 residues. Germline lookup yields CDR1 SGHVS and CDR2 FQNEAQ.

V gene TRBV7-2 combines with J gene TRBJ1-6; D gene ambiguous. CDR3 size: 15 residues. Per the germline V gene, CDR1 is SGHTA and CDR2 is FQGNSA. Trimming stripped 2 bases from V and 6 bases from J, with 11 bases between. This CDR3 reads CASSLIGLLNSPLHF. For the CDR3, the DNA is TGTGCCAGCAGCTTAATAGGTTTGCTTAATTCACCCCTCCACTTT.

V and J are TRBV19 and TRBJ1-1, with unresolved D. Germline CDR1 and CDR2: LNHDA and SQIVND (reference sequence). V was pared by 7 bases and J by 3 bases, with 15 bases between. CDR3 size: 14 residues. The CDR3 DNA reads as TGTGCCAGTACCATCGGCCTGGCAGACACTGAAGCTTTCTTT. The encoded protein is CASTIGLADTEAFF.